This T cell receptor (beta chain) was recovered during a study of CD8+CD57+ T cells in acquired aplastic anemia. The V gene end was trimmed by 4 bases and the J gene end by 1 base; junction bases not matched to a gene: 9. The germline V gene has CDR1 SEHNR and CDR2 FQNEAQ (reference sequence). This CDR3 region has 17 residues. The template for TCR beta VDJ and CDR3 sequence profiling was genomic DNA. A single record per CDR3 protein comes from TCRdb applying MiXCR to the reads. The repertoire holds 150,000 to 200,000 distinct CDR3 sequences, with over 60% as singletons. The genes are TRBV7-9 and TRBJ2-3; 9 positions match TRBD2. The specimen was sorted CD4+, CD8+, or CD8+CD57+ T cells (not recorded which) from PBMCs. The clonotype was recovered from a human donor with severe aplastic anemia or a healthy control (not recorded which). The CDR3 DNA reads TGTGCCAGCAGCTCTATTGTTAGCGGGAGTGGCACAGATACGCAGTATTTT. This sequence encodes CASSSIVSGSGTDTQYF.